This TCR beta chain was found in a study of CD8 T cells in ankylosing spondylitis. 5'-RACE, quantitative and with molecular barcodes, yielded the TCR beta libraries. One entry per CDR3 protein results from TCRdb running MiXCR on the 5' RACE reads. Seen here are a few hundred thousand distinct CDR3 sequences, 8% observed once, and the top ten hold more than 14%. V shed 5 bases, J shed 3 bases, and the junction held 3 bases outside the gene matches. Germline V lookup: CDR1 SGHNT, CDR2 YYREEE (reference sequence). The CDR3 sequence is 14 residues long. This clonotype occurred a few times. Its specificity is unknown. General study points: Enrichment of disease-linked clones was reportedly significant in matched ankylosing spondylitis synovial fluid. Ankylosing spondylitis blood appeared to carry a characteristic TCR beta motif of several highly homologous variants. A number of the motif variants had already been described in reactive arthritis synovial fluid and blood. CD8+ disease-linked clones were present at relatively low frequencies in blood.

The sample taken for sequencing was blood, either unsorted or a sorted T cell fraction (not recorded which). The V gene is TRBV5-4, the J gene TRBJ1-5, with TRBD1 matching over 9 bases. This clonotype was obtained from a male donor with ankylosing spondylitis. CDR3 nucleotide sequence: TGTGCCAGCAGGGGGGACAGGGACAATCAGCCCCAGCATTTT. This sequence encodes CASRGDRDNQPQHF.